This TCR beta chain originates from a study of identical twins. Overall study findings and caveats: Sharing of beta out-of-frame sequences by twins showed a weaker excess.

On this clonotype: The antigen is unknown.

TCRdb re-called the 5' RACE reads with MiXCR, one entry per CDR3 protein. The sample holds about 660,000 distinct CDR3 sequences; less than 10% are singletons and the top ten take 0.98%. The sample was also linked to a second study, of yellow fever vaccine responses in identical twins.

The TCR was taken from a woman younger than 35 in good health. Sequencing was carried out using PBMCs.

CDR3 bases: TGCGCCAGCAGTCACCTCCACGGGGATCCCAATGAGCAGTTCTTC. It specifies CASSHLHGDPNEQFF. The rearrangement uses TRBV23-1 and TRBJ2-1, with D perhaps TRBD2 (5 bases). TRBV23-1 is annotated as an ORF whose role is uncertain. The length of the CDR3 is 15 residues. V was clipped by 3 bases and J by 6 bases, with 15 bases between them.